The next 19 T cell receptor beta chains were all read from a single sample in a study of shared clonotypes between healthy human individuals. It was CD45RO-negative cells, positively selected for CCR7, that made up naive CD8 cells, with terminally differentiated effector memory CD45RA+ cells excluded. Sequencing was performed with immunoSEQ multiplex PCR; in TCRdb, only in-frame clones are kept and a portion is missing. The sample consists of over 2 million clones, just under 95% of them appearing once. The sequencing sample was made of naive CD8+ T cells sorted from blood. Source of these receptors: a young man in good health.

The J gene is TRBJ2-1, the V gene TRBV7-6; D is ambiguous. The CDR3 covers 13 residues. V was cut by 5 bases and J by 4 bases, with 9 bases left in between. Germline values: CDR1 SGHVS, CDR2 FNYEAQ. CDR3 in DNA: TGTGCCAGCAGCCAGCCAGGATACAATGAGCAGTTCTTC. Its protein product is CASSQPGYNEQFF.

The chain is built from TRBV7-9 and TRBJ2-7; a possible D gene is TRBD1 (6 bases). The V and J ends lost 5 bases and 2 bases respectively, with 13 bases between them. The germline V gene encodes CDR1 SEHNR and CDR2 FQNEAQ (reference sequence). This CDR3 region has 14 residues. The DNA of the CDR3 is TGTGCCAGCAGCCTGACAGGATACGCCTACGAGCAGTACTTC. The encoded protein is CASSLTGYAYEQYF.

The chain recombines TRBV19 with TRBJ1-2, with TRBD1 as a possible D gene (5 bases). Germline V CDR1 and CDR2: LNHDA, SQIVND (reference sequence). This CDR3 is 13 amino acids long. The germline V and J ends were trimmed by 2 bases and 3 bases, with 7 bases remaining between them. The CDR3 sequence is CASSITRDYGYTF. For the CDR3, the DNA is TGTGCCAGTAGTATAACCAGGGACTATGGCTACACCTTC.

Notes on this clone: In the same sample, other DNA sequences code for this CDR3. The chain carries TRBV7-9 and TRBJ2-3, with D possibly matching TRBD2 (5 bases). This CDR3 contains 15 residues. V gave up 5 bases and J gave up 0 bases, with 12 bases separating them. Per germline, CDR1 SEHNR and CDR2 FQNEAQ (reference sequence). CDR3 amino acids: CASSRTGASTDTQYF. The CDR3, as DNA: TGTGCCAGCAGCCGGACTGGAGCTAGCACAGATACGCAGTATTTT.

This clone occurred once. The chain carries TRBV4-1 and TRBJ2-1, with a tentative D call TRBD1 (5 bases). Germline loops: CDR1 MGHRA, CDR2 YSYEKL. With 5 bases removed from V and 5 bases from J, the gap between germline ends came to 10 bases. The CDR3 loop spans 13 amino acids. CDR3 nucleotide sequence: TGCGCCAGCAGCTTAGTAGGGGACAATGAGCAGTTCTTC. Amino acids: CASSLVGDNEQFF.

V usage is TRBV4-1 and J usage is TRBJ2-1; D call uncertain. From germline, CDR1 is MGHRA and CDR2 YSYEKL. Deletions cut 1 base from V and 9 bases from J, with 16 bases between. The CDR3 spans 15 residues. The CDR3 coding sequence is TGCGCCAGCAGCCAAGTTAGTACAAAAGTGGGTGAGCAGTTCTTC. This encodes CASSQVSTKVGEQFF.

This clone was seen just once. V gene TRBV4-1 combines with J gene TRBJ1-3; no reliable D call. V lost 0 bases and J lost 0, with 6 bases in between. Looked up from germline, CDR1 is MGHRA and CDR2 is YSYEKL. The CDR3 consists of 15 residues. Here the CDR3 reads CASSQDNFSGNTIYF. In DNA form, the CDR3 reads TGCGCCAGCAGCCAAGATAACTTCTCTGGAAACACCATATATTTT.

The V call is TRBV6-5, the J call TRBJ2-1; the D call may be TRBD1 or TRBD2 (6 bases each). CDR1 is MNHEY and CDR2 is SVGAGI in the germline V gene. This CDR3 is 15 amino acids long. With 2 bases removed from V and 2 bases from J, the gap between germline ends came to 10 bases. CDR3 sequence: CASSYLGGPYNEQFF. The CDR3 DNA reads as TGTGCCAGCAGTTACCTGGGGGGCCCCTACAATGAGCAGTTCTTC.

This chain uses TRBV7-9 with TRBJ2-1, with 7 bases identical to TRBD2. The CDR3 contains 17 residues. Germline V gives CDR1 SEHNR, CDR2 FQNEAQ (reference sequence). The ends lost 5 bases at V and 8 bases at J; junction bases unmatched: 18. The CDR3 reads CASSRTWGGPEWYEQFF. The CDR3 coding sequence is TGTGCCAGCAGCAGGACCTGGGGGGGACCCGAGTGGTATGAGCAGTTCTTC.

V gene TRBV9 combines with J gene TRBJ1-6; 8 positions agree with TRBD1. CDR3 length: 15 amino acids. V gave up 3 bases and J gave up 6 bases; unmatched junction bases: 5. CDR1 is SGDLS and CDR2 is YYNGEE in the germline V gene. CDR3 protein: CASSDFGQGNSPLHF. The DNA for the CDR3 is TGTGCCAGCAGCGACTTCGGACAGGGTAATTCACCCCTCCACTTT.

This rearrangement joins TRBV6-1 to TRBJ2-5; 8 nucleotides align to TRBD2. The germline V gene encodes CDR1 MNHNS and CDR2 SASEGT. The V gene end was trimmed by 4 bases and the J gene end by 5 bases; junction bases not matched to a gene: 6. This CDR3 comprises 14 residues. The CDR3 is CASSASGGGETQYF. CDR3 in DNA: TGTGCCAGCAGTGCAAGCGGGGGAGGGGAGACCCAGTACTTC.

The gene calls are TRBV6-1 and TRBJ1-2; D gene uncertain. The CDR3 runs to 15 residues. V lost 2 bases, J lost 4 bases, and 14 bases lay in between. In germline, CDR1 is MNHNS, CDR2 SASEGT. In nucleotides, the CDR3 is TGTGCCAGCAGTGAATTTGGCGCCGGTACCTATGGCTACACCTTC. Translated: CASSEFGAGTYGYTF.

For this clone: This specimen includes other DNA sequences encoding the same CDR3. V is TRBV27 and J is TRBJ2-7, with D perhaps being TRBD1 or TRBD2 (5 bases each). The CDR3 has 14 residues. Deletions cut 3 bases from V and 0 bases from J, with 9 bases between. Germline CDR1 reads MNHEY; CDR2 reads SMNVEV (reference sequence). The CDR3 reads CASSLFGGSYEQYF. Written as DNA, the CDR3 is TGTGCCAGCAGTTTGTTTGGGGGCTCCTACGAGCAGTACTTC.

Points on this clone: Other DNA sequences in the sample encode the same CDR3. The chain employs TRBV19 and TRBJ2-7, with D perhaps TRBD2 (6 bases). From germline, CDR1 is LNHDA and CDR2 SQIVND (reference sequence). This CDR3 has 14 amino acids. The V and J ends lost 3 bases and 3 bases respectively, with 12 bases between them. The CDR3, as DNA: TGTGCCAGTAGTATTAGGGACGGGGGCTACGAGCAGTACTTC. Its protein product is CASSIRDGGYEQYF.

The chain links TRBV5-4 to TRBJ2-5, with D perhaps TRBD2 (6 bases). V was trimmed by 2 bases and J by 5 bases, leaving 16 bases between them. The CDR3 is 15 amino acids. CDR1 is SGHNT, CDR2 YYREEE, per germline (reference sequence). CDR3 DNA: TGTGCCAGCAGCTTTGACCAGGGAGGCGTGGAGACCCAGTACTTC. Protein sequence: CASSFDQGGVETQYF.

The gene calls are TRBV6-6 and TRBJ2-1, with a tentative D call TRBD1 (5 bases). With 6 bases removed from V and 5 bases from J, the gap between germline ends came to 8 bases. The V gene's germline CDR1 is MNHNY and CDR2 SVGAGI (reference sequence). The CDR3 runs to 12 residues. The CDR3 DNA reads TGTGCCAGCAGGGGGCCGCACAATGAGCAGTTCTTC. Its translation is CASRGPHNEQFF.

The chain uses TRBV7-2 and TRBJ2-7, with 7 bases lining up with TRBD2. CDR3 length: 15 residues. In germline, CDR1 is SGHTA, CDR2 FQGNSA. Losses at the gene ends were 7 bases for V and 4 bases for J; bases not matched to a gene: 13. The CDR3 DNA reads TGTGCCAGCACATCTGCGGGGGTCAGCATTTACGAGCAGTACTTC. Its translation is CASTSAGVSIYEQYF.

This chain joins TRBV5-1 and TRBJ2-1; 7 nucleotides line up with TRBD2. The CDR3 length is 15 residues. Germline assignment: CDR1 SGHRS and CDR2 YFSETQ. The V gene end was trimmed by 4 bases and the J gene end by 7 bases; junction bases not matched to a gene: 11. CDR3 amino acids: CASSHYEGGRNEQFF. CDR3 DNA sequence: TGCGCCAGCAGCCACTATGAGGGAGGGAGGAATGAGCAGTTCTTC.

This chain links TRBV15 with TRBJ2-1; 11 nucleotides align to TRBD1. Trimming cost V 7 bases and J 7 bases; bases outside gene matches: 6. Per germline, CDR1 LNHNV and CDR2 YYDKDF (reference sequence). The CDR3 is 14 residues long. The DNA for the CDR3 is TGTGCCACCACCAAGGACAGGGGGCTGAATGAGCAGTTCTTC. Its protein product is CATTKDRGLNEQFF.